The present entry profiles one TCR beta chain with its context. As yet, its antigen is unknown. The data stem from a study of cytomegalovirus exposure and HLA in healthy donors. Notes on the study in general: Later, an analysis found that TCR clusters from the first cohort tended to co-occur in the roughly 110 validation repertoires. The authors listed approximately 160 TCR beta chains as cytomegalovirus-associated. Reports indicated that the classifier achieved high specificity and sensitivity in diagnosing cytomegalovirus status.

Assay: immunoSEQ multiplex PCR; the TCRdb copy retains only in-frame clones and omits some. Here the sample spans 200,000 to 250,000 clones, around 88% being singletons. V trimming: 5 bases; J trimming: 0 bases; junction bases outside the gene matches: 10. The CDR3 covers 19 residues. Germline V gene sequence: CDR1 SGHNT, CDR2 YENEEA. The clonotype originates from a young woman in good health and CMV-seronegative. Input material: PBMCs. This chain connects TRBV11-3 to TRBJ2-3; TRBD2 matches at 14 bases. CDR3 coding DNA: TGTGCCAGCAGCCGTACCGGGACTAGCGGGAGCTTCAGCACAGATACGCAGTATTTT. Encoded protein: CASSRTGTSGSFSTDTQYF. The full variable domain, in which reference TRBV11-3 and TRBJ2-3 provide the parts outside the CDR3, is EAGVVQSPRYKIIEKKQPVAFWCNPISGHNTLYWYLQNLGQGPELLIRYENEEAVDDSQLPKDRFSAERLKGVDSTLKIQPAELGDSAVYLCASSRTGTSGSFSTDTQYFGPGTRLTVL.